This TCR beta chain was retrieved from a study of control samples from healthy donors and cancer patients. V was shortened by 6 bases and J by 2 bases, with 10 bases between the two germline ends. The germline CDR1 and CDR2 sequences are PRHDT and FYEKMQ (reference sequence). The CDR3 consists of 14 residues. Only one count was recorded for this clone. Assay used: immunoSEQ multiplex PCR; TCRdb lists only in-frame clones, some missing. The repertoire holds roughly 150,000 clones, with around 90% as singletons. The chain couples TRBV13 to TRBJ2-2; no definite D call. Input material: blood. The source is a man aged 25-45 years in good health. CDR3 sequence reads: CASRRRTNTGELFF. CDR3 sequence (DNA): TGTGCCAGCAGGAGGCGGACCAACACCGGGGAGCTGTTTTTT.